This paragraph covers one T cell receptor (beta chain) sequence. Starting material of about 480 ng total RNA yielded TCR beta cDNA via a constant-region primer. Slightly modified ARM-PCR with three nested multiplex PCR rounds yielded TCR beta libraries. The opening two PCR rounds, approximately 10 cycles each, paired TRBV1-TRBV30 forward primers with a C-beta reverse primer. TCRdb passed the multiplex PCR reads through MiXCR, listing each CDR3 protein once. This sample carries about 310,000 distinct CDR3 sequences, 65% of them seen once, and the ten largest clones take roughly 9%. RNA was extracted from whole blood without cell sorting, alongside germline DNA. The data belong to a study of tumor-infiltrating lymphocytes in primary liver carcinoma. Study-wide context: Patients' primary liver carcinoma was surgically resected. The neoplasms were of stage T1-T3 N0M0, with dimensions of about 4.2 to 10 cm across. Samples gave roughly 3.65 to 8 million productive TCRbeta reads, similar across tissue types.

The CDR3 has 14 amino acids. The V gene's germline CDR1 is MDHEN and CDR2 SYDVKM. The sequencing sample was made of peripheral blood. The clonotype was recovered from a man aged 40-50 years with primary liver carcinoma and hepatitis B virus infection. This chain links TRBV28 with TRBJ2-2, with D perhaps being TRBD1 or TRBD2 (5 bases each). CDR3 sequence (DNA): TGTGTCACTTCGAGGGACCTAACCACCGGGGAGCTGTTTTTT. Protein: CVTSRDLTTGELFF.